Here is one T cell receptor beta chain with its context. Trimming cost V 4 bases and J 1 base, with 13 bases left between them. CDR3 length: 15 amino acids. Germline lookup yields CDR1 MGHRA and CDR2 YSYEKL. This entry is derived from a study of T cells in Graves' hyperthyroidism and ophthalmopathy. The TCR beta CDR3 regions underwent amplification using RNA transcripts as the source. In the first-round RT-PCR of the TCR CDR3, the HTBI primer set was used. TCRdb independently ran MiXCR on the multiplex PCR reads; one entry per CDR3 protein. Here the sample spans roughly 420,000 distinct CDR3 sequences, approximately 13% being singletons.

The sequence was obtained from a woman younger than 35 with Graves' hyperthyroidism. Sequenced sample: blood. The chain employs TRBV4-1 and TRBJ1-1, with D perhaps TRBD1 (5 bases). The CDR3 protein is CASSRPGTGNTEAFF. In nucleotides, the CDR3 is TGCGCCAGCAGCCGTCCCGGGACGGGGAACACTGAAGCTTTCTTT.